The clone carrying this T cell receptor beta chain has only a few counts. The data were obtained in a study of cytomegalovirus exposure and HLA in healthy donors. The wider study: Some 200 million T cells yielded around 120 million unique TCR beta sequences in earlier analysis.

The CDR3 has 15 residues. The germline V gene encodes CDR1 SGHTA and CDR2 FQGTGA. V lost 2 bases and J 4 bases, leaving 15 bases between the germline ends. It was with 60 Vbeta and 13 Jbeta primers that the PCR ran. The repertoire was sequenced with immunoSEQ multiplex PCR; TCRdb's copy has only in-frame clones and lacks some. The sample lists 200,000 to 250,000 clones; 78% were seen once. The specimen was PBMCs. The receptor was derived from a male donor in good health and CMV-seronegative. This sequence joins TRBV7-3 and TRBJ2-7, with D possibly being TRBD1 (6 bases). The CDR3 is CASSLFGGQEYEQYF. The DNA for the CDR3 is TGTGCCAGCAGCTTATTTGGGGGCCAGGAATACGAGCAGTACTTC.